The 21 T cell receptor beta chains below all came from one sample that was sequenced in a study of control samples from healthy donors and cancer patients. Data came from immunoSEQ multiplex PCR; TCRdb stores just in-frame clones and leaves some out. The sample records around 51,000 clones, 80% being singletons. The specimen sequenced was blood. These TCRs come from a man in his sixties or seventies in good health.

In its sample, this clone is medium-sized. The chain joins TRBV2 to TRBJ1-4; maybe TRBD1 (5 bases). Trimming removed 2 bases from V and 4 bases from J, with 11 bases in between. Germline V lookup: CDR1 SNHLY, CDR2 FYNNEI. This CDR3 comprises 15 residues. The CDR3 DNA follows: TGTGCCAGCAGTGAAAGGAGGGGTATTAATGAAAAACTGTTTTTT. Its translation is CASSERRGINEKLFF.

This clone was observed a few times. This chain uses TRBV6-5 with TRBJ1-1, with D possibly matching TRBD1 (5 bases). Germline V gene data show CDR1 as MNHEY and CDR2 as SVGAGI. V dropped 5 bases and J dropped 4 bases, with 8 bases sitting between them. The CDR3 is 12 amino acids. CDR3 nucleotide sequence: TGTGCCAGCAGTCAGACAGTCACTGAAGCTTTCTTT. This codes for CASSQTVTEAFF.

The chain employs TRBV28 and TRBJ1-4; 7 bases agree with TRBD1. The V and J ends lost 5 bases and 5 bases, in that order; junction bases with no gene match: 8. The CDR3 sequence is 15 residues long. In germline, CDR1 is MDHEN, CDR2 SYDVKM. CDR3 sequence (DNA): TGTGCCAGCAGTCAAACAGGGGCACGGAATGAAAAACTGTTTTTT. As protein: CASSQTGARNEKLFF.

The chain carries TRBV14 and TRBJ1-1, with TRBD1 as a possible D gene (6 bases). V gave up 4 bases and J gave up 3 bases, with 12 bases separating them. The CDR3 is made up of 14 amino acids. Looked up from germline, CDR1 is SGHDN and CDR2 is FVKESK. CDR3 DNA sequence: TGTGCCAGCAGCCCCCTGAGGGGGGACACTGAAGCTTTCTTT. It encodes CASSPLRGDTEAFF.

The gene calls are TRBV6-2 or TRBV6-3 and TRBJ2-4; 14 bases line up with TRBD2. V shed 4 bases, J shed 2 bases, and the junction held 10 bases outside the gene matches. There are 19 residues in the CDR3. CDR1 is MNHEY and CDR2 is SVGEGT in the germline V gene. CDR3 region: CASSSRLAGGPIPKNIQYF. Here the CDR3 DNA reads TGTGCCAGCAGTTCCCGACTAGCGGGGGGGCCTATCCCCAAAAACATTCAGTACTTC.

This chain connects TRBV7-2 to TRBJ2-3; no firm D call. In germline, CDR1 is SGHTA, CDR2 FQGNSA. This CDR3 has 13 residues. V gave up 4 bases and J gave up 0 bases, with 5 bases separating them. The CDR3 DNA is TGTGCCAGCAGCTCCCCCAGCACAGATACGCAGTATTTT. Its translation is CASSSPSTDTQYF.

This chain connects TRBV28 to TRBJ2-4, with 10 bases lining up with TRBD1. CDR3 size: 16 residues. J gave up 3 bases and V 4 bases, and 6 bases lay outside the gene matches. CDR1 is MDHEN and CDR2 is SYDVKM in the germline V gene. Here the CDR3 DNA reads TGTGCCAGCAGTTCGCCGGGACAGGGGATCAAAAACATTCAGTACTTC. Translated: CASSSPGQGIKNIQYF.

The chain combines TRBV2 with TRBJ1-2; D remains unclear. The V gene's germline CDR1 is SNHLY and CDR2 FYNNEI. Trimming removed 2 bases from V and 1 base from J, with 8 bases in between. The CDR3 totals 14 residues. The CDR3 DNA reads TGTGCCAGCAGTGAAAGAGGAAGTAACTATGGCTACACCTTC. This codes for CASSERGSNYGYTF.

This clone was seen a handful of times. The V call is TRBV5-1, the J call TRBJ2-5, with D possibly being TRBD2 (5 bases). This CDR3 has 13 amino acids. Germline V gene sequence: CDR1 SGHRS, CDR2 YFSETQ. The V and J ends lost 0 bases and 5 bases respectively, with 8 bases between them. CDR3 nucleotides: TGCGCCAGCAGCTTGGTGCCGGGGGAGACCCAGTACTTC. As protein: CASSLVPGETQYF.

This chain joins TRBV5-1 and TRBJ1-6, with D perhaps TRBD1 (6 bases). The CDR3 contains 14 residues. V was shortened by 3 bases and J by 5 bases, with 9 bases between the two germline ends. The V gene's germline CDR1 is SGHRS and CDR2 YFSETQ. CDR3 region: CASSSQGHNSPLHF. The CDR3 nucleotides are TGCGCCAGCAGCTCGCAGGGGCATAATTCACCCCTCCACTTT. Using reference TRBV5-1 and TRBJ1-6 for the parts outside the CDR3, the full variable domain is KAGVTQTPRYLIKTRGQQVTLSCSPISGHRSVSWYQQTPGQGLQFLFEYFSETQRNKGNFPGRFSGRQFSNSRSEMNVSTLELGDSALYLCASSSQGHNSPLHFGNGTRLTVT.

CDR3 nucleotide sequence: TGTGCCAGCAGCCAAGACGGACTAGAGGGTTCTGTGACCCAGTACTTC. It is translated as CASSQDGLEGSVTQYF. The genes are TRBV4-2 and TRBJ2-5; 7 nucleotides line up with TRBD2. Germline lookup yields CDR1 LGHNA and CDR2 YNFKEQ. The CDR3 totals 16 residues. The V segment lost 0 bases and the J segment 7 bases; nucleotides outside the gene matches: 11.

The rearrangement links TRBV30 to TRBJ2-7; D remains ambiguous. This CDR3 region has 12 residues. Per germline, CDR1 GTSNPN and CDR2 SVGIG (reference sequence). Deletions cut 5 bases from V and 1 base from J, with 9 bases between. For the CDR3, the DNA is TGTGCCTGGGTGGACCAGTCCTACGAGCAGTACTTC. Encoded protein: CAWVDQSYEQYF.

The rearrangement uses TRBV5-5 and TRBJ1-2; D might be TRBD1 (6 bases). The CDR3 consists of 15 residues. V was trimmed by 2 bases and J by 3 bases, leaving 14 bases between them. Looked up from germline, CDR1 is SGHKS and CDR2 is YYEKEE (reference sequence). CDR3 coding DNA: TGTGCCAGCAGCTTTCAGGGGCGCCCGGACTATGGCTACACCTTC. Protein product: CASSFQGRPDYGYTF.

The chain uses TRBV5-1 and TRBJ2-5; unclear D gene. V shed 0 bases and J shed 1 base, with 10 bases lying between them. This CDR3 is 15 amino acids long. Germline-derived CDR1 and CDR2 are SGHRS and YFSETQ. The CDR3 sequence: CASSLVAQSQETQYF. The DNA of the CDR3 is TGCGCCAGCAGCTTGGTGGCACAAAGCCAAGAGACCCAGTACTTC.

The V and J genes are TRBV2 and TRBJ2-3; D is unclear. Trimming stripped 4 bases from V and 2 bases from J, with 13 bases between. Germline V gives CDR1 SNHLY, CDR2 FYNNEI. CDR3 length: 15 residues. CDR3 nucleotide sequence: TGTGCCAGCAGTGCGGACGGCGTTCTCACAGATACGCAGTATTTT. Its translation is CASSADGVLTDTQYF. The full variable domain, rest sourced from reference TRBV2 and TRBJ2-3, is EPEVTQTPSHQVTQMGQEVILRCVPISNHLYFYWYRQILGQKVEFLVSFYNNEISEKSEIFDDQFSVERPDGSNFTLKIRSTKLEDSAMYFCASSADGVLTDTQYFGPGTRLTVL.

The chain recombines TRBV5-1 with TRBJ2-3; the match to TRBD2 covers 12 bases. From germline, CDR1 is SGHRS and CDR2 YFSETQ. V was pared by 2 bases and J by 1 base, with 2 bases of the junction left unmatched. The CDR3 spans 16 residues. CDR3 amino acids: CASSLASGRGTDTQYF. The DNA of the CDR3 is TGCGCCAGCAGCTTAGCTAGCGGGAGGGGCACAGATACGCAGTATTTT.

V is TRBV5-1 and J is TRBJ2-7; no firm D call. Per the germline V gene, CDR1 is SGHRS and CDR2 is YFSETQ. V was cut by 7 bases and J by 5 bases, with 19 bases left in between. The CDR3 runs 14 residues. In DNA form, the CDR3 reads TGCGCCAGCCTCCCAGGCCCAACGGATGACGAGCAGTACTTC. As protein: CASLPGPTDDEQYF.

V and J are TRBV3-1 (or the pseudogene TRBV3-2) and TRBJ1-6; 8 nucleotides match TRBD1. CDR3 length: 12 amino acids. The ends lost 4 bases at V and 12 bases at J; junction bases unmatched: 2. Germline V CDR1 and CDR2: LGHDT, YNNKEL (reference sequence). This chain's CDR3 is CASSRDRGPLHF. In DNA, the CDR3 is TGTGCCAGCAGCCGAGACAGGGGACCCCTCCACTTT.

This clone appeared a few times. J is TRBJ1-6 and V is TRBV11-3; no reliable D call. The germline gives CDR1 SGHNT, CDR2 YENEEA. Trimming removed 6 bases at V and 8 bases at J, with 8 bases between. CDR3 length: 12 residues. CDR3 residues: CASSYGYSPLHF. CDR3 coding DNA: TGTGCCAGCAGTTACGGATATTCACCCCTCCACTTT.

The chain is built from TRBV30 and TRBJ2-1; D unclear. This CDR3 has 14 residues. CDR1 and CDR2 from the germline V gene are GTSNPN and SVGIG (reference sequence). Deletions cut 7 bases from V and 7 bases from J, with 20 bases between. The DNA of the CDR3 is TGTGCCTCCGAATCTGGCGGTCTTTGGAATGAGCAGTTCTTC. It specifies CASESGGLWNEQFF. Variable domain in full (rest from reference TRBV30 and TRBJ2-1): SQTIHQWPATLVQPVGSPLSLECTVEGTSNPNLYWYRQAAGRGLQLLFYSVGIGQISSEVPQNLSASRPQDRQFILSSKKLLLSDSGFYLCASESGGLWNEQFFGPGTRLTVL.

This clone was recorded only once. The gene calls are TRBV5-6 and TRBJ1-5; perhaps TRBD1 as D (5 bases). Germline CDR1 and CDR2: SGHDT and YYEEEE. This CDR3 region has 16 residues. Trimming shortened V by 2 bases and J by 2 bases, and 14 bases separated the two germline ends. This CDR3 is CASSLGPGRGNQPQHF. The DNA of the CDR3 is TGTGCCAGCAGCTTAGGCCCGGGCAGGGGCAATCAGCCCCAGCATTTT.